A single sample gave rise to the 19 T cell receptor beta chains below, sequenced in a study of regulatory T cells in long-lasting Graves disease. The time point here: newly diagnosed GD, antithyroid drugs for less than 3 months. Scientists built the TCR library using RNA that was extracted from PBMCs. Combining iRepertoire HTBI primers with Arm-PCR of CDR3 regions, the authors built TCR beta libraries. TCRdb fed the multiplex PCR reads into MiXCR, producing one record per CDR3 protein. The sample has about 320,000 distinct CDR3 sequences; 15% to 20% are singletons. This specimen consisted of peripheral blood mononuclear cells (PBMCs), obtained at new diagnosis, from a patient treated with antithyroid drugs. These receptors came from a female donor with Graves disease.

This clonotype was counted between two and nine times. A much larger clone differs from this one at a single base, so this may be a read error. The chain combines TRBV7-8 with TRBJ1-6; a possible D gene is TRBD1 (5 bases). This CDR3 comprises 14 residues. Germline V gives CDR1 SGHVS, CDR2 FQNEAQ. CDR3 nucleotide sequence: TGTGCCAGCAGCTTAGGGGGGAGTCTTTCACCCCTCCAATTT. It specifies CASSLGGSLSPLQF.

The chain combines TRBV7-9 with TRBJ2-2, with a possible D match to TRBD1 (6 bases). Looked up from germline, CDR1 is SEHNR and CDR2 is FQNEAQ (reference sequence). Trimming left V 3 bases short and J 5 bases short, with 10 bases between. The CDR3 length is 14 residues. The CDR3 region is CASSFPGQTGELFF. CDR3 bases: TGTGCCAGCAGCTTTCCGGGACAAACCGGGGAGCTGTTTTTT.

This clonotype was counted ten times or more. The rearrangement links TRBV9 to TRBJ2-3; tentative D call: TRBD2 (5 bases). Per germline, CDR1 SGDLS and CDR2 YYNGEE. This CDR3 contains 14 residues. V lost 0 bases and J lost 3, with 8 bases in between. CDR3 amino acids: CASSVVEGTDTQYF. Written as DNA, the CDR3 is TGTGCCAGCAGCGTAGTAGAGGGAACAGATACGCAGTATTTT.

There are many counts of this clonotype. The chain uses TRBV11-2 and TRBJ2-1; 8 nucleotides match TRBD2. The germline V gene has CDR1 SGHAT and CDR2 FQNNGV. CDR3 length equals 13 residues. V gave up 4 bases and J gave up 9 bases; unmatched junction bases: 5. CDR3: CASSSPAGGEQFF. CDR3 nucleotides: TGTGCCAGCAGCTCCCCTGCGGGAGGTGAGCAGTTCTTC. The entire variable domain, with the rest obtained from reference TRBV11-2 and TRBJ2-1, is as follows: EAGVAQSPRYKIIEKRQSVAFWCNPISGHATLYWYQQILGQGPKLLIQFQNNGVVDDSQLPKDRFSAERLKGVDSTLKIQPAKLEDSAVYLCASSSPAGGEQFFGPGTRLTVL.

This clonotype occurred a few times. Relative to the germline gene, one junction end is altered; a read error may explain this. The genes are TRBV7-2 and TRBJ2-1, with 8 bases lining up with TRBD2. This CDR3 has 15 residues. Germline V gene data show CDR1 as SGHTA and CDR2 as FQGNSA. The CDR3 is CASSGGGLAVVEQSF. The CDR3 nucleotides are TGTGCCAGCAGCGGCGGGGGGCTAGCGGTTGTTGAGCAGTCCTTC.

V is TRBV3-1 and J is TRBJ2-5; TRBD2 might be the D (6 bases). The CDR3 runs to 13 residues. The germline CDR1 and CDR2 sequences are LGHDT and YNNKEL (reference sequence). Trimming shortened V by 3 bases and J by 5 bases, and 10 bases separated the two germline ends. The CDR3 loop is CASSQGGSETQYF. Written as DNA, the CDR3 is TGTGCCAGCAGCCAGGGGGGATCGGAGACCCAGTACTTC.

This clonotype was detected many times. This chain joins TRBV7-8 and TRBJ2-1; 7 bases agree with TRBD2. The CDR3 is 13 amino acids. Germline V gene data show CDR1 as SGHVS and CDR2 as FQNEAQ. V lost 6 bases, J lost 7 bases, and 6 bases stayed unmatched. The CDR3 nucleotides are TGTGCCAGCAGGGCGAGCGGGAAGAATGAGCAGTTCTTC. Translation gives CASRASGKNEQFF.

In this sample, this clonotype turned up many times. The chain links TRBV20-1 to TRBJ2-5, with a possible D match to TRBD2 (6 bases). Trimming cost V 3 bases and J 2 bases, with 16 bases left between them. Germline CDR1 is DFQATT and CDR2 is SNEGSKA (reference sequence). This CDR3 contains 15 residues. The CDR3 sequence: CSARRGGEIQETQYF. In DNA form, the CDR3 reads TGCAGTGCTAGGCGGGGCGGGGAGATACAAGAGACCCAGTACTTC.

The sample holds a few counts of this clonotype. The rearrangement joins TRBV5-5 to TRBJ1-5, with a weak D call TRBD1 (5 bases). The CDR3 totals 14 residues. CDR1 SGHKS and CDR2 YYEKEE come from the germline V gene (reference sequence). V lost 0 bases and J 5 bases, leaving 9 bases between the germline ends. The CDR3 reads CASSLVGAHQPQHF. The CDR3 DNA reads as TGTGCCAGCAGCTTGGTAGGGGCCCATCAGCCCCAGCATTTT.

This clonotype was recorded at least ten times. V gene TRBV28 combines with J gene TRBJ2-5; D is perhaps TRBD2 (5 bases). This CDR3 has 15 amino acids. CDR1 MDHEN and CDR2 SYDVKM come from the germline V gene. Trimming removed 11 bases from V and 0 bases from J, with 19 bases in between. CDR3 residues: CARRPGKKDQETQYF. DNA for the CDR3: TGTGCCCGACGCCCGGGAAAAAAGGACCAAGAGACCCAGTACTTC. The entire variable domain, with the rest obtained from reference TRBV28 and TRBJ2-5, is as follows: DVKVTQSSRYLVKRTGEKVFLECVQDMDHENMFWYRQDPGLGLRLIYFSYDVKMKEKGDIPEGYSVSREKKERFSLILESASTNQTSMYLCARRPGKKDQETQYFGPGTRLLVL.

The rearrangement uses TRBV5-1 and TRBJ2-4; D is ambiguous. Germline V lookup: CDR1 SGHRS, CDR2 YFSETQ. The CDR3 is 18 amino acids. V lost 0 bases to trimming and J lost 0 bases, with 16 bases between them. The CDR3 DNA reads TGCGCCAGCAGCTTGGGTAGGCTCGTCCCCGTAGCCAAAAACATTCAGTACTTC. It is translated as CASSLGRLVPVAKNIQYF.

This chain links TRBV15 with TRBJ2-6; maybe TRBD1 (6 bases). This CDR3 has 15 amino acids. V gave up 0 bases and J gave up 3 bases, with 6 bases separating them. From germline, CDR1 is LNHNV and CDR2 YYDKDF (reference sequence). CDR3 in amino acids: CATSRDRGGANVLTF. The CDR3 nucleotides are TGTGCCACCAGCAGAGACAGGGGTGGGGCCAACGTCCTGACTTTC.

Comment on this clonotype: A much bigger clone sits one base away, suggesting this may be a read error. V and J are TRBV28 and TRBJ1-2; D call uncertain. The CDR3 loop spans 15 amino acids. Trimming took 5 bases from V and 4 from J, leaving 17 bases between them. From germline, CDR1 is MDHEN and CDR2 SYDVKM. The CDR3 is CASSLPQDGPYGYTF. The CDR3 DNA reads TGTGCCAGCAGTCTACCCCAGGACGGCCCCTATGGCTACACCTTC.

This clonotype occurred many times. The chain has TRBV27 and TRBJ1-4; TRBD1 aligns across 8 bases. Germline CDR1 MNHEY, CDR2 SMNVEV (reference sequence). CDR3 length equals 14 residues. V trimming: 6 bases; J trimming: 8 bases; junction bases outside the gene matches: 8. CDR3 sequence: CASRTGVKGEKLFF. The CDR3 DNA reads as TGTGCCAGCAGGACAGGGGTGAAGGGGGAAAAACTGTTTTTT.

About this clonotype: One end of the junction fails to match germline, which may point to a read error. The rearrangement links TRBV10-2 to TRBJ2-7; the D gene is possibly TRBD2 (6 bases). CDR3 length: 14 amino acids. The germline V gene has CDR1 WSHSY and CDR2 SAAADI. The CDR3 region has the DNA TGCGCCAGCAGTCTCCGAGTGGAGGGCTACGAGCAGCACTTC. This sequence encodes CASSLRVEGYEQHF.

Ten or more counts support this clonotype. The chain has TRBV29-1 and TRBJ2-2; D not resolved. The CDR3 contains 13 residues. CDR1 SQVTM and CDR2 ANQGSEA come from the germline V gene. V lost 5 bases and J 5 bases, leaving 12 bases between the germline ends. The CDR3 nucleotides read TGCAGCGTTTCTAATCCCGTGACCGGGGAGCTGTTTTTT. It is translated as CSVSNPVTGELFF.

This clonotype was counted at least ten times. The chain recombines TRBV28 with TRBJ2-7, with D perhaps TRBD2 (6 bases). This CDR3 has 14 residues. Germline V lookup: CDR1 MDHEN, CDR2 SYDVKM. V was pared by 5 bases and J by 2 bases, with 13 bases between. The CDR3 spells CASSPGTSTYEQYF. In DNA, the CDR3 is TGTGCCAGCAGTCCTGGGACTTCTACCTACGAGCAGTACTTC.

The table lists this clonotype with many counts. This rearrangement joins TRBV18 to TRBJ1-4; D possibly corresponds to TRBD1 (5 bases). Trimming took off 3 bases at V and 4 bases at J, with 12 bases between the two ends. The CDR3 covers 15 residues. Germline V gene lookup returns CDR1 KGHSH and CDR2 LQKENI. The CDR3 sequence: CASSPQGQSNEKLFF. As DNA, the CDR3 is TGTGCCAGCTCACCGCAAGGACAAAGTAATGAAAAACTGTTTTTT.

The chain links TRBV11-2 to TRBJ2-1; 11 positions agree with TRBD2. The CDR3 has 17 residues. Unmatched junction bases numbered 5, after V lost 2 bases and J lost 2 bases. Germline CDR1 reads SGHAT; CDR2 reads FQNNGV. CDR3 protein: CASSLHRTSGPYNEQFF. CDR3 sequence (DNA): TGTGCCAGCAGCTTACATAGGACTAGCGGGCCCTACAATGAGCAGTTCTTC. Full variable domain (missing parts from reference TRBV11-2 and TRBJ2-1): EAGVAQSPRYKIIEKRQSVAFWCNPISGHATLYWYQQILGQGPKLLIQFQNNGVVDDSQLPKDRFSAERLKGVDSTLKIQPAKLEDSAVYLCASSLHRTSGPYNEQFFGPGTRLTVL.